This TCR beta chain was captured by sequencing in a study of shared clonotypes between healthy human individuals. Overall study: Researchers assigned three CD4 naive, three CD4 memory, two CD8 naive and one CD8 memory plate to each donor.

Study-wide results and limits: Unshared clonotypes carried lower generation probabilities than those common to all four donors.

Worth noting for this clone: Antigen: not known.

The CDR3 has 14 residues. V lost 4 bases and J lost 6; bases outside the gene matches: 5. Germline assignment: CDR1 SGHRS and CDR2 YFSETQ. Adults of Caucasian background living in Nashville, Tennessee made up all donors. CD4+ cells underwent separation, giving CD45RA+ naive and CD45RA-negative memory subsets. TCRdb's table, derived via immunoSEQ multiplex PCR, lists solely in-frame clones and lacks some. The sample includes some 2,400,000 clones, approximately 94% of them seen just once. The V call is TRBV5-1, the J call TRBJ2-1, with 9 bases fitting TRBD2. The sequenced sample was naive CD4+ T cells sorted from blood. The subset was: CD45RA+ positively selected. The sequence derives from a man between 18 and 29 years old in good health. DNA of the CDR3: TGCGCCAGCAGCCCAGGGACTAGCTTCAATGAGCAGTTCTTC. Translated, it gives CASSPGTSFNEQFF. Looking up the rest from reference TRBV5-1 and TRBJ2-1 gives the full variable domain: KAGVTQTPRYLIKTRGQQVTLSCSPISGHRSVSWYQQTPGQGLQFLFEYFSETQRNKGNFPGRFSGRQFSNSRSEMNVSTLELGDSALYLCASSPGTSFNEQFFGPGTRLTVL.